What follows is one T cell receptor (beta chain) and its context. This sample stems from a study of blood T cell repertoires in COVID-19. Study details: There were acute and convalescent COVID-19 samples, and they came from the United States, Italy and Spain. T cells, B-cell-depleted T cells, or PBMCs provided the cDNA or gDNA that served as material.

The CDR3 consists of 14 residues. The V and J ends lost 6 bases and 2 bases respectively, with 12 bases between them. Germline V CDR1 and CDR2: ENHRY, SYGVKD. Original methodology: Reference gene primers were amplified, and this amplification served to estimate nucleated cell counts. The method was immunoSEQ multiplex PCR; TCRdb's version includes in-frame clones alone and lacks a portion of them. Clone size and V and J calls were adopted from that table, with D and trimming inferred from the DNA. The table shows about 150,000 clones, with about 87% occurring only once. The receptor was derived from a man aged 45-60 years with active COVID-19. The chain carries TRBV10-3 and TRBJ2-3; a weak D match, TRBD2 (7 bases). The sample consisted of peripheral blood. As DNA, the CDR3 is TGTGCCATCAGGCGGGGGCTAGACACAGATACGCAGTATTTT. It yields the protein CAIRRGLDTDTQYF.